The 26 T cell receptor beta chains presented below share a single source sample, sequenced in a study of vaccination effects on CD4 cells after COVID-19. Repertoires were generated with immunoSEQ multiplex PCR, while TCRdb's copy carries only in-frame clones and drops some. Among fewer than 90,000 clones listed, about 69% were seen once. Antigen-specific CD4+ T cells expanded by the ViraFEST assay with viral peptide pools were then sequenced. Culture proceeded for 9 to 11 days, and CD4+ T cells were then isolated. According to PCR results, the person was infected with SARS-CoV-2 between March and December 2020. No antigens are known for them. Material: CD4+ T cells from PBMCs cultured with HIV peptides, obtained before COVID-19 vaccination. Subset reported: HIV-1 Nef peptide pool negative control/reference culture. The receptors derive from a human donor who had a prior SARS-CoV-2 infection.

The CDR3 protein is CASSEWTSGSGENIQYF. The CDR3 region has the DNA TGTGCCAGCAGTGAATGGACTAGCGGGAGTGGAGAAAACATTCAGTACTTC. This rearrangement joins TRBV25-1 to TRBJ2-4; 13 bases align to TRBD2. After removal of 1 base from V and 5 bases from J, the junction contained 5 bases not matched to a gene. This CDR3 has 17 residues. Germline CDR1 reads MGHDK; CDR2 reads SYGVNS.

The rearrangement links TRBV7-8 to TRBJ1-5, with D possibly TRBD1 on 5 matching bases. V dropped 4 bases and J dropped 6 bases, with 10 bases sitting between them. Germline loops: CDR1 SGHVS, CDR2 FQNEAQ. The length of the CDR3 is 13 residues. CDR3: CASSSTGTQPQHF. CDR3 DNA: TGTGCCAGCAGCTCGACTGGGACTCAGCCCCAGCATTTT.

The chain uses TRBV4-3 and TRBJ2-5, with TRBD1 matching 8 bases. V gave up 4 bases and J gave up 4 bases; unmatched junction bases: 5. Germline V gives CDR1 LGHNA, CDR2 YSLEER. The CDR3 contains 14 residues. CDR3 DNA: TGCGCCAGCAGCCGCGCCGACAGGGGAGAGACCCAGTACTTC. Translating it yields CASSRADRGETQYF.

The chain has TRBV12-5 and TRBJ1-5, with D hard to call. This CDR3 has 12 residues. The V gene's germline CDR1 is LGHNT and CDR2 FRNRAP. Trimming took 6 bases from V and 5 from J, leaving 8 bases between them. Written as DNA, the CDR3 is TGTGCTAGTGGGAACATCGATCAGCCCCAGCATTTT. This translates into CASGNIDQPQHF.

This rearrangement joins TRBV5-4 to TRBJ1-1; no clear D gene. CDR1 and CDR2 from the germline V gene are SGHNT and YYREEE (reference sequence). The CDR3 is made up of 14 amino acids. Trimming removed 0 bases at V and 3 bases at J, with 9 bases between. CDR3 amino acids: CASSLALGDTEAFF. The CDR3 DNA reads as TGTGCCAGCAGCTTGGCCCTGGGCGACACTGAAGCTTTCTTT.

J is TRBJ1-2 and V is TRBV7-2; D gene unclear. V shed 5 bases and J shed 10 bases, with 11 bases lying between them. The CDR3 is made up of 11 amino acids. CDR1 SGHTA and CDR2 FQGNSA come from the germline V gene. CDR3 DNA: TGTGCCAGCAGCCCCGGGCCGAACTACACCTTC. This gives the protein CASSPGPNYTF.

The chain carries TRBV29-1 and TRBJ1-2; D is unclear. This CDR3 has 12 amino acids. Germline V CDR1 and CDR2: SQVTM, ANQGSEA. Trimming shortened V by 8 bases and J by 2 bases, and 12 bases separated the two germline ends. Here the CDR3 DNA reads TGCAGCTCGAGGTCCTCAAACTATGGCTACACCTTC. Its translation: CSSRSSNYGYTF.

The V call is TRBV6-5, the J call TRBJ2-7, with D perhaps matching TRBD1 or TRBD2 (5 bases each). This CDR3 contains 16 residues. CDR1 MNHEY and CDR2 SVGAGI come from the germline V gene. Trimming pared 4 bases from V and 2 bases from J, leaving 18 bases between. The CDR3 region is CASSSPGDPTPYEQYF. CDR3 nucleotide sequence: TGTGCCAGCAGTTCCCCCGGGGACCCAACACCCTACGAGCAGTACTTC.

This clone was observed once. The V call is TRBV28, the J call TRBJ2-3; 9 bases are shared with TRBD1. The ends lost 2 bases at V and 5 bases at J; junction bases unmatched: 11. The CDR3 extends over 17 amino acids. Germline CDR1 reads MDHEN; CDR2 reads SYDVKM. The CDR3, as DNA: TGTGCCAGCAGTTTAAGTTATATTCGGACAGGGGAAGATACGCAGTATTTT. This sequence encodes CASSLSYIRTGEDTQYF.

V is TRBV6-1 and J is TRBJ1-5, with D possibly matching TRBD1 (5 bases). Trimming removed 1 base from V and 4 bases from J, with 11 bases in between. The CDR3 contains 15 residues. The germline gives CDR1 MNHNS, CDR2 SASEGT. For the CDR3, the DNA is TGTGCCAGCAGTGAAGTGGCAGGGTCAAATCAGCCCCAGCATTTT. This gives the protein CASSEVAGSNQPQHF.

This clone is a singleton in its sample. The chain is built from TRBV7-2 and TRBJ1-5; a possible D gene is TRBD1 (5 bases). V was shortened by 1 base and J by 4 bases, with 11 bases between the two germline ends. The CDR3 runs to 15 residues. Looked up from germline, CDR1 is SGHTA and CDR2 is FQGNSA. The CDR3 sequence: CASSLVEGSNQPQHF. CDR3 bases: TGTGCCAGCAGCTTAGTTGAGGGGTCGAATCAGCCCCAGCATTTT.

The chain combines TRBV4-3 with TRBJ2-7; TRBD2 matches at 7 bases. The CDR3 sequence is 19 residues long. V dropped 3 bases and J dropped 3; count of bases not matched to a gene: 20. Per the germline V gene, CDR1 is LGHNA and CDR2 is YSLEER. In DNA form, the CDR3 reads TGCGCCAGCAGCCAGGGGTTTCTGGGACTACTTAATTTTAGCTACGAGCAGTACTTC. This codes for CASSQGFLGLLNFSYEQYF.

This sequence joins TRBV9 and TRBJ2-1; possible D gene TRBD2, 7 bases. The germline V and J ends were trimmed by 2 bases and 7 bases, with 22 bases remaining between them. CDR3 size: 17 residues. CDR1 is SGDLS and CDR2 is YYNGEE in the germline V gene. CDR3 in DNA: TGTGCCAGCAGCGTCCGTGGGGGGGCGGGGGCGAGTAATGAGCAGTTCTTC. Protein product: CASSVRGGAGASNEQFF.

This clone was observed a few times. The rearrangement links TRBV2 to TRBJ1-4; 8 positions match TRBD1. There are 14 residues in the CDR3. The germline V gene encodes CDR1 SNHLY and CDR2 FYNNEI. V shed 5 bases and J 4 bases; nucleotides not matched to a gene: 3. The CDR3 sequence is CASSRDRINEKLFF. CDR3 DNA: TGTGCCAGCAGTCGGGACAGGATTAATGAAAAACTGTTTTTT.

This rearrangement joins TRBV5-8 to TRBJ2-7; TRBD1 might be the D (5 bases). Trimming removed 0 bases from V and 3 bases from J, with 10 bases in between. In germline, CDR1 is SGHTS, CDR2 YDEGEE. The CDR3 is made up of 14 amino acids. The CDR3 nucleotides are TGTGCCAGCAGCTTGGCAGTGGGGCTCTACGAGCAGTACTTC. Amino acid sequence: CASSLAVGLYEQYF.

The chain employs TRBV18 and TRBJ1-4; no definite D call. The CDR3 totals 13 residues. V lost 2 bases to trimming and J lost 7 bases, with 8 bases between them. Looked up from germline, CDR1 is KGHSH and CDR2 is LQKENI. CDR3 sequence: CASSPVRGEKLFF. The CDR3 DNA reads TGTGCCAGCTCACCAGTTAGAGGTGAAAAACTGTTTTTT.

This clone has just a few counts. The CDR3 sequence is CASSSTSERYEQYF. The CDR3, as DNA: TGTGCCAGCAGCTCGACTAGCGAGCGTTACGAGCAGTACTTC. This chain uses TRBV5-4 with TRBJ2-7, with 8 bases that match TRBD2. Germline CDR1 reads SGHNT; CDR2 reads YYREEE (reference sequence). Trimming took 3 bases from V and 4 from J; bases not matched to a gene: 6. CDR3 length: 14 amino acids.

The rearrangement uses TRBV7-9 and TRBJ2-1, with unresolved D. Trimming cost V 2 bases and J 5 bases, with 7 bases left between them. CDR1 is SEHNR, CDR2 FQNEAQ, per germline (reference sequence). CDR3 length equals 13 residues. The CDR3 reads CASSLYSNNEQFF. CDR3 nucleotide sequence: TGTGCCAGCAGCTTATACTCTAACAATGAGCAGTTCTTC.

This chain links TRBV4-2 with TRBJ2-2; a possible D gene is TRBD1 (5 bases). Deletions cut 5 bases from V and 0 bases from J, with 10 bases between. CDR3 size: 15 residues. Germline V gene lookup returns CDR1 LGHNA and CDR2 YNFKEQ. The CDR3 is CASSYTTANTGELFF. The CDR3 DNA reads as TGTGCCAGCAGCTACACGACAGCGAACACCGGGGAGCTGTTTTTT.

This sequence joins TRBV4-2 and TRBJ2-3, with 7 bases that match TRBD1. There are 15 residues in the CDR3. With V trimmed by 3 bases and J by 6 bases, 9 bases remained unmatched. Germline values: CDR1 LGHNA, CDR2 YNFKEQ. CDR3 sequence (DNA): TGTGCCAGCAGCCAGGGACAGCAGTATCGGGATACGCAGTATTTT. Translating gives CASSQGQQYRDTQYF.

This chain's CDR3 is CASSLINEKLFF. In nucleotides, the CDR3 is TGTGCCAGCAGCTTGATAAATGAAAAACTGTTTTTT. V and J are TRBV5-8 and TRBJ1-4, with D uncertain. Per germline, CDR1 SGHTS and CDR2 YDEGEE. The CDR3 spans 12 residues. Trimming took 1 base from V and 5 from J, leaving 3 bases between them.

J is TRBJ2-3 and V is TRBV4-2; no clear D gene. Between the trimmed V and J ends, which lost 1 base and 1 base, there was a span of 9 bases. Germline V gene data show CDR1 as LGHNA and CDR2 as YNFKEQ. The CDR3 totals 15 residues. The CDR3: CASSQGTPGTDTQYF. Written as DNA, the CDR3 is TGTGCCAGCAGCCAAGGGACCCCGGGCACAGATACGCAGTATTTT.

The V gene is TRBV5-5, the J gene TRBJ2-7; D unclear. Germline V gene sequence: CDR1 SGHKS, CDR2 YYEKEE (reference sequence). This CDR3 region has 14 residues. Trimming stripped 1 base from V and 2 bases from J, with 10 bases between. In nucleotides, the CDR3 is TGTGCCAGCAGCTTGTCCCTCAAGACCTACGAGCAGTACTTC. It translates to CASSLSLKTYEQYF.

The chain carries TRBV5-1 and TRBJ1-1; D possibly corresponds to TRBD1 (5 bases). Germline V gene lookup returns CDR1 SGHRS and CDR2 YFSETQ. Trimming pared 5 bases from V and 2 bases from J, leaving 16 bases between. The CDR3 has 15 residues. Here the CDR3 DNA reads TGCGCCAGCAGATTCGGGACCCTAGTAAACACTGAAGCTTTCTTT. Its translation is CASRFGTLVNTEAFF.

This chain connects TRBV10-3 to TRBJ2-3; the match to TRBD2 covers 8 bases. The CDR3 length is 16 residues. The V gene end was trimmed by 2 bases and the J gene end by 0 bases; junction bases not matched to a gene: 4. Per the germline V gene, CDR1 is ENHRY and CDR2 is SYGVKD. CDR3 DNA: TGTGCCATCAGTGAGGGGCGGGAGGTTAGCACAGATACGCAGTATTTT. Amino acid sequence: CAISEGREVSTDTQYF.

Of note for this clone: Different DNA sequences within this sample yield the same CDR3. The chain couples TRBV12-3 or TRBV12-4 to TRBJ1-2; D is perhaps TRBD1 (5 bases). V lost 4 bases and J 4 bases, leaving 7 bases between the germline ends. The CDR3 is made up of 12 amino acids. The CDR3 loop is CASSSQGYGYTF. CDR3 nucleotide sequence: TGTGCCAGCAGTTCCCAGGGCTATGGCTACACCTTC.